The next 7 T cell receptor beta chains were all read from a single sample in a study of regulatory T cells in long-lasting Graves disease. Arm-PCR of CDR3 regions and iRepertoire HTBI primers were the basis on which TCR beta libraries were built. TCRdb re-derived calls from the multiplex PCR reads in MiXCR, one entry per CDR3 protein. The profile shows over 350,000 distinct CDR3 sequences, around 20% of them singletons. Time point in this sample: persistent/refractory GD, antithyroid drugs over 5 years with positive TRAb. Generation of the TCR library employed RNA extracted from PBMCs. This material consisted of peripheral blood mononuclear cells (PBMCs), taken when the disease was refractory, from a patient treated with antithyroid drugs. The source is a female donor with Graves disease.

This clonotype has a handful of counts. The chain employs TRBV10-3 and TRBJ2-5, with unresolved D. Trimming cost V 0 bases and J 5 bases, with 13 bases left between them. This CDR3 has 15 amino acids. CDR1 is ENHRY and CDR2 is SYGVKD in the germline V gene. The CDR3 region has the DNA TGTGCCATCAGTGAGTCAACCGGGCAGAGGGAGACCCAGTACTTC. Its translation: CAISESTGQRETQYF.

The V gene is TRBV7-2, the J gene TRBJ1-4, with TRBD1 as a possible D gene (5 bases). CDR1 is SGHTA, CDR2 FQGNSA, per germline. The V and J ends lost 4 bases and 10 bases respectively, with 13 bases between them. This CDR3 has 13 residues. CDR3 DNA: TGTGCCAGCAGCTCCCCCCCCGGGGGAAAACTGTTTTTT. It yields the protein CASSSPPGGKLFF.

The chain carries TRBV20-1 and TRBJ2-3; TRBD1 agrees at 7 bases. V gave up 1 base and J gave up 1 base; unmatched junction bases: 2. This CDR3 has 14 amino acids. CDR1 and CDR2 from the germline V gene are DFQATT and SNEGSKA (reference sequence). This chain's CDR3 is CSARGGTGTDTQYF. In nucleotides, the CDR3 is TGCAGTGCTAGAGGAGGGACAGGCACAGATACGCAGTATTTT.

Of note for this clonotype: Possible read error: a much larger clone is one base away. The conserved phenylalanine or tryptophan is not found at the CDR3 terminus, so this likely reflects a read error. V is TRBV5-6 and J is TRBJ2-5, with D tentatively TRBD2 (6 bases). Trimming took 4 bases from V and 1 from J, leaving 14 bases between them. CDR1 and CDR2 from the germline V gene are SGHDT and YYEEEE. The CDR3 covers 15 residues. Here the CDR3 reads CASSPRRVRQETQYL. CDR3 DNA sequence: TGTGCCAGCAGCCCTCGGAGGGTTCGCCAAGAGACCCAGTACCTC.

The J gene is TRBJ2-7, the V gene TRBV6-2 or TRBV6-3; no clear D gene. This CDR3 contains 17 residues. V gave up 4 bases and J gave up 0 bases, with 19 bases separating them. Germline CDR1 and CDR2: MNHEY and SVGEGT. CDR3 sequence: CASSSYLRDGFSYEQYF. The CDR3 DNA sequence: TGTGCCAGCAGTTCTTATTTGCGTGACGGATTCTCCTACGAGCAGTACTTC.

J is TRBJ1-5 and V is TRBV20-1, with D perhaps matching TRBD1 (5 bases). The V and J ends lost 6 bases and 4 bases respectively, with 22 bases between them. There are 16 residues in the CDR3. The germline CDR1 and CDR2 sequences are DFQATT and SNEGSKA (reference sequence). The CDR3 sequence is CSAINLKEGINQPQHF. Here the CDR3 DNA reads TGCAGTGCCATCAATCTAAAGGAGGGGATAAATCAGCCCCAGCATTTT.

In its sample, this clonotype was seen many times. V is TRBV7-3 and J is TRBJ2-1; 8 nucleotides align to TRBD1. The junction had 6 bases not matched to a gene; V was cut back by 5 bases and J by 6 bases. The CDR3 is 14 residues long. CDR1 is SGHTA, CDR2 FQGTGA, per germline. The CDR3 DNA is TGTGCCAGCAGCAAACGACAGGGGATCAATGAGCAGTTCTTC. Protein: CASSKRQGINEQFF.